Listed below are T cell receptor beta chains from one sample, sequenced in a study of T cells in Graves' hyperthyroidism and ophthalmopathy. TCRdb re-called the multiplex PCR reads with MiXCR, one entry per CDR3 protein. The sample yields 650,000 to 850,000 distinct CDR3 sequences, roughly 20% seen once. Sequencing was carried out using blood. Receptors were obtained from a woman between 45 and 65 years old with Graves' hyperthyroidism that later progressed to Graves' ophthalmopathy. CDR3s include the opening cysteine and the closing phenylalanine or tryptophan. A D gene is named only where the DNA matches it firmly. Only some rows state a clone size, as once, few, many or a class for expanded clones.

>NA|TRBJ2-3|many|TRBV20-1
CSASNRDSTDTQYF
TGCAGTGCTAGTAACAGGGATAGCACAGATACGCAGTATTTT
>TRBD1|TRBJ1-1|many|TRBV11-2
CASSLDDRGRDTEAFF
TGTGCCAGCAGCTTAGATGACAGGGGGCGCGACACTGAAGCTTTCTTT
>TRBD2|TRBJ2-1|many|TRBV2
CASSEWTGGPYNEQFF
TGTGCCAGCAGTGAGTGGACGGGGGGTCCTTACAATGAGCAGTTCTTC
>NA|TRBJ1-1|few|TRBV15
CATSRDQAGRSEAFF
TGTGCCACCAGCAGAGATCAGGCAGGGAGGAGTGAAGCTTTCTTT
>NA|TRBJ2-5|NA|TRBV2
CAINDLQETQYF
TGTGCCATCAACGACTTACAAGAGACCCAGTACTTC
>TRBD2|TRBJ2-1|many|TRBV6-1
CASSGGGANWNEQFF
TGTGCCAGCAGTGGCGGGGGGGCCAACTGGAATGAGCAGTTCTTC
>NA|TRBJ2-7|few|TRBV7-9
CASSSFGTSYEQYF
TGTGCCAGCAGCTCATTCGGGACAAGCTACGAGCAGTACTTC
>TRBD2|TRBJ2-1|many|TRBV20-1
CSAQTASGGPYNEQFF
TGCAGTGCCCAGACGGCTAGCGGGGGGCCATACAATGAGCAGTTCTTC
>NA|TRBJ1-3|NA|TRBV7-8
CASFHSGNTIYF
TGTGCCAGCTTTCACTCTGGAAACACCATATATTTT
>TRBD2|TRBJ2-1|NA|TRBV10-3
CAIRAGGQSNEQFF
TGTGCCATCAGGGCGGGGGGCCAGTCCAATGAGCAGTTCTTC
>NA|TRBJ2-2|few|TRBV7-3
CASSSRLGNTGELFF
TGTGCCAGCAGCTCGAGACTAGGAAACACCGGGGAGCTGTTTTTT
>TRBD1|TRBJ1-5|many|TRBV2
CASSETGEGQPQHF
TGTGCCAGCAGTGAGACAGGGGAGGGTCAGCCCCAGCATTTT
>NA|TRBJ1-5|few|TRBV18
CASSPEESRPQHF
TGTGCCAGCTCACCAGAGGAATCTCGGCCCCAGCATTTT
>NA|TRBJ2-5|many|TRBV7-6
CASTVGDQETQYF
TGTGCCAGCACCGTAGGAGATCAAGAGACCCAGTACTTC
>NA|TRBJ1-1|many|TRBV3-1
CASSRNQGRGTEAFF
TGTGCCAGCAGCCGAAACCAGGGACGGGGCACTGAAGCTTTCTTT
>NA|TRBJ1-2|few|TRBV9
CASSVAQSYGYTF
TGTGCCAGCAGCGTAGCCCAGTCCTATGGCTACACCTTC
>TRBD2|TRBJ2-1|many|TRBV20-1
CSARDGRGGYYNEQFF
TGCAGTGCTAGAGACGGACGGGGGGGGTACTACAATGAGCAGTTCTTC
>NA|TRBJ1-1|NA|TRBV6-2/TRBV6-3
CASSSTTPNTEAFF
TGTGCCAGCAGTTCAACGACACCGAACACTGAAGCTTTCTTT
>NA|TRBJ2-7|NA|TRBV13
CASSSGLGASDEQYF
TGTGCCAGCAGCTCCGGATTAGGGGCGTCAGACGAGCAGTACTTC
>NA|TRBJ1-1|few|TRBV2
CASRRRTEAFF
TGTGCCAGCAGGAGACGTACTGAAGCTTTCTTT
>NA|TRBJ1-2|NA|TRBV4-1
CASSQQIEGFYGYTF
TGCGCCAGCAGCCAGCAGATAGAGGGGTTTTATGGCTACACCTTC
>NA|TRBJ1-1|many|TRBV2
CANSTEQNTEAFF
TGTGCCAACTCAACCGAACAGAACACTGAAGCTTTCTTT
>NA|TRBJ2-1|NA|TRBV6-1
CASSLGGGEGNEQFF
TGTGCCAGCAGTCTAGGGGGGGGCGAAGGAAATGAGCAGTTCTTC
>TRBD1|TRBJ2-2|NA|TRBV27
CASSITGGRTGELFF
TGTGCCAGCAGTATCACAGGGGGCCGGACCGGGGAGCTGTTTTTT
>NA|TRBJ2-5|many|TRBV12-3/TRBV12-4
CASSLDSQETQYF
TGTGCCAGCAGCTTAGACAGCCAAGAGACCCAGTACTTC
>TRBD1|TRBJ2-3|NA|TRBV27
CASSPWTGTDTQYF
TGTGCCAGCAGCCCTTGGACAGGGACAGATACGCAGTATTTT
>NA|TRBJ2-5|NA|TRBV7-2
CASSLIEGGWGFKETQYF
TGTGCCAGCAGCTTAATCGAGGGGGGTTGGGGATTCAAAGAGACCCAGTACTTC